These 20 T cell receptor beta chains originate from one sample sequenced in a study of OX40 agonist ivuxolimab in advanced cancers. The table came from immunoSEQ multiplex PCR; TCRdb's copy has only in-frame clones and leaves some out. The table includes 70,000 to 95,000 clones, 70% to 90% detected once. Sequencing was performed on CD4+ or CD8+ T cells sorted from blood, taken in a trial of the OX40 agonist ivuxolimab. All receptors derive from an adult with an advanced solid tumor such as melanoma, head and neck, liver or kidney cancer.

This clone showed up just a few times. The chain carries TRBV7-9 and TRBJ1-1, with 7 bases aligning to TRBD1. This CDR3 has 15 amino acids. Germline values: CDR1 SEHNR, CDR2 FQNEAQ (reference sequence). With 5 bases clipped from V and 1 base from J, the junction kept 7 bases outside the gene matches. Written as DNA, the CDR3 is TGTGCCAGCAGCCCCACCGGGACAGAGAACACTGAAGCTTTCTTT. Translated: CASSPTGTENTEAFF.

This rearrangement joins TRBV19 to TRBJ2-1, with a tentative D call TRBD1 (5 bases). The CDR3 contains 15 residues. V was cut by 1 base and J by 3 bases, with 10 bases left in between. From germline, CDR1 is LNHDA and CDR2 SQIVND (reference sequence). This chain's CDR3 is CASSIGGRDYNEQFF. In DNA form, the CDR3 reads TGTGCCAGTAGTATAGGCGGCAGGGACTACAATGAGCAGTTCTTC.

The chain employs TRBV5-6 and TRBJ1-2, with D perhaps matching TRBD1 (6 bases). The CDR3 covers 13 residues. Trimming removed 4 bases at V and 4 bases at J, with 11 bases between. Germline assignment: CDR1 SGHDT and CDR2 YYEEEE. CDR3 bases: TGTGCCAGCAGCCTCACAGGGCTCTATGGCTACACCTTC. It yields the protein CASSLTGLYGYTF.

The V call is TRBV2, the J call TRBJ2-3; D possibly matches TRBD1 or TRBD2 (5 bases each). This CDR3 contains 13 residues. Germline V gene lookup returns CDR1 SNHLY and CDR2 FYNNEI. The V gene lost 5 bases and the J gene lost 3 bases, with 9 bases spanning the gap. CDR3 nucleotide sequence: TGTGCCAGCAGTACTAGACAGACAGATACGCAGTATTTT. It translates to CASSTRQTDTQYF.

The rearrangement links TRBV29-1 to TRBJ2-1, with D tentatively TRBD1 (5 bases). Germline assignment: CDR1 SQVTM and CDR2 ANQGSEA. Trimming pared 3 bases from V and 4 bases from J, leaving 10 bases between. This CDR3 contains 13 residues. The CDR3 loop reads CSVEFRVYNEQFF. The CDR3 DNA is TGCAGCGTTGAGTTCAGGGTTTACAATGAGCAGTTCTTC.

The rearrangement uses TRBV15 and TRBJ2-1, with TRBD2 identical over 7 bases. The CDR3 sequence is 15 residues long. Germline V gene data show CDR1 as LNHNV and CDR2 as YYDKDF (reference sequence). V gave up 0 bases and J gave up 10 bases; unmatched junction bases: 9. The CDR3 reads CATSRDLREAIEQFF. CDR3 coding DNA: TGTGCCACCAGCAGAGATTTACGGGAGGCAATAGAGCAGTTCTTC.

The chain is built from TRBV5-6 and TRBJ2-7, with a tentative D call TRBD2 (5 bases). This CDR3 is 15 amino acids long. V was shortened by 0 bases and J by 2 bases, with 12 bases between the two germline ends. Germline V gene sequence: CDR1 SGHDT, CDR2 YYEEEE. CDR3 in amino acids: CASSLGLGLTYEQYF. For the CDR3, the DNA is TGTGCCAGCAGCTTGGGACTCGGACTCACCTACGAGCAGTACTTC.

The rearrangement uses TRBV19 and TRBJ2-1, with D unclear. The CDR3 spans 14 residues. CDR1 and CDR2 from the germline V gene are LNHDA and SQIVND (reference sequence). V shed 4 bases and J shed 4 bases, with 11 bases lying between them. The CDR3 loop is CASSSLGSYNEQFF. In DNA form, the CDR3 reads TGTGCCAGTAGTAGCCTGGGCTCATACAATGAGCAGTTCTTC.

V is TRBV20-1 and J is TRBJ1-1; D is uncertain. Trimming pared 0 bases from V and 7 bases from J, leaving 6 bases between. Germline CDR1 reads DFQATT; CDR2 reads SNEGSKA (reference sequence). The length of the CDR3 is 11 residues. The CDR3 protein is CSAREWVEAFF. In DNA, the CDR3 is TGCAGTGCTAGAGAATGGGTTGAAGCTTTCTTT.

The rearrangement joins TRBV30 to TRBJ1-5, with D perhaps matching TRBD1 (5 bases). Trimming shortened V by 0 bases and J by 5 bases, and 8 bases separated the two germline ends. The CDR3 contains 13 residues. Per the germline V gene, CDR1 is GTSNPN and CDR2 is SVGIG (reference sequence). The CDR3 region is CAWSVMGDQPQHF. The DNA of the CDR3 is TGTGCCTGGAGTGTTATGGGGGATCAGCCCCAGCATTTT. Full variable domain (remainder filled in from reference TRBV30 and TRBJ1-5): SQTIHQWPATLVQPVGSPLSLECTVEGTSNPNLYWYRQAAGRGLQLLFYSVGIGQISSEVPQNLSASRPQDRQFILSSKKLLLSDSGFYLCAWSVMGDQPQHFGDGTRLSIL.

This chain connects TRBV20-1 to TRBJ1-2; D is undetermined. V lost 5 bases, J lost 5 bases, and 9 bases lay in between. The CDR3 loop spans 11 amino acids. The germline CDR1 and CDR2 sequences are DFQATT and SNEGSKA (reference sequence). The CDR3 DNA reads TGCAGTGCTGCTAGAGATTATGGCTACACCTTC. It codes for CSAARDYGYTF.

This chain uses TRBV7-2 with TRBJ2-2, with 7 bases matching TRBD2. Trimming removed 6 bases from V and 7 bases from J; junction bases left unmatched: 5. The CDR3 runs 13 residues. From germline, CDR1 is SGHTA and CDR2 FQGNSA. This CDR3 reads CASRPTSFGELFF. For the CDR3, the DNA is TGTGCCAGCAGGCCGACTAGCTTCGGGGAGCTGTTTTTT.

This chain connects TRBV4-2 to TRBJ2-2; D possibly corresponds to TRBD2 (5 bases). The germline CDR1 and CDR2 sequences are LGHNA and YNFKEQ. The CDR3 is 14 residues long. V was trimmed by 1 base and J by 4 bases, leaving 7 bases between them. The CDR3 is CASSQGRVTGELFF. Here the CDR3 DNA reads TGTGCCAGCAGCCAAGGGCGGGTCACCGGGGAGCTGTTTTTT.

There are a few counts of this clone. This sequence joins TRBV7-2 and TRBJ2-3; D unresolved. From germline, CDR1 is SGHTA and CDR2 FQGNSA. With 5 bases removed from V and 4 bases from J, the gap between germline ends came to 16 bases. This CDR3 is built from 15 residues. CDR3 amino acids: CASSPNGDEADTQYF. The DNA of the CDR3 is TGTGCCAGCAGCCCGAACGGCGATGAGGCAGATACGCAGTATTTT.

V usage is TRBV6-6 and J usage is TRBJ2-1; 11 bases match TRBD2. Trimming cost V 7 bases and J 7 bases; bases outside gene matches: 6. CDR3 length: 14 amino acids. Germline CDR1 reads MNHNY; CDR2 reads SVGAGI (reference sequence). CDR3 amino acids: CASTLTSGINEQFF. The CDR3 bases are TGTGCCAGCACCTTGACTAGCGGGATAAATGAGCAGTTCTTC.

The DNA for the CDR3 is TGCAGCGTTGAAGATCAGGGGGAGGGTGAAAAACTGTTTTTT. Its translation: CSVEDQGEGEKLFF. The gene calls are TRBV29-1 and TRBJ1-4; 7 bases line up with TRBD1. The CDR3 spans 14 residues. The ends lost 0 bases at V and 7 bases at J; junction bases unmatched: 5. Germline assignment: CDR1 SQVTM and CDR2 ANQGSEA.

V usage is TRBV30 and J usage is TRBJ2-3, with 9 positions matching TRBD2. J gave up 5 bases and V 4 bases, and 4 bases lay outside the gene matches. The CDR3 length is 13 residues. From germline, CDR1 is GTSNPN and CDR2 SVGIG (reference sequence). The CDR3 sequence: CAWNGGRGDTQYF. The DNA for the CDR3 is TGTGCCTGGAATGGCGGGAGGGGAGATACGCAGTATTTT. Complete variable domain (other parts from reference TRBV30 and TRBJ2-3): SQTIHQWPATLVQPVGSPLSLECTVEGTSNPNLYWYRQAAGRGLQLLFYSVGIGQISSEVPQNLSASRPQDRQFILSSKKLLLSDSGFYLCAWNGGRGDTQYFGPGTRLTVL.

The chain combines TRBV25-1 with TRBJ2-7, with D possibly TRBD2 on 5 matching bases. Deletions cut 3 bases from V and 1 base from J, with 7 bases between. There are 13 residues in the CDR3. Per germline, CDR1 MGHDK and CDR2 SYGVNS. CDR3 protein: CASSDPGSYEQYF. For the CDR3, the DNA is TGTGCCAGCAGTGACCCGGGGTCCTACGAGCAGTACTTC.

The table lists this clone with a few counts. The chain employs TRBV7-9 and TRBJ1-5; no clear D. V dropped 5 bases and J dropped 6 bases, with 5 bases sitting between them. The CDR3 runs 11 residues. Germline assignment: CDR1 SEHNR and CDR2 FQNEAQ (reference sequence). The CDR3 region is CASSPRQPQHF. The CDR3 DNA sequence: TGTGCCAGCAGCCCTCGTCAGCCCCAGCATTTT.

This sequence joins TRBV7-2 and TRBJ1-3, with D maybe TRBD1 (5 bases). CDR3 length equals 14 residues. Looked up from germline, CDR1 is SGHTA and CDR2 is FQGNSA. Trimming removed 5 bases from V and 6 bases from J, with 14 bases in between. CDR3 coding DNA: TGTGCCAGCAGCCAAGACAGATTTTCAAACACCATATATTTT. It codes for CASSQDRFSNTIYF.